This T cell receptor beta chain is from a study of blood T cell repertoires in COVID-19. The wider study: T cells, B-cell-depleted T cells, or PBMCs supplied cDNA or gDNA.

V lost 4 bases, J lost 3 bases, and 6 bases stayed unmatched. The V gene's germline CDR1 is SGHRS and CDR2 YFSETQ. The CDR3 extends over 15 amino acids. The table came from immunoSEQ multiplex PCR; TCRdb's copy has only in-frame clones and leaves some out. The sample has some 200,000 clones, 80% seen once. V usage is TRBV5-1 and J usage is TRBJ1-4; 7 bases agree with TRBD1. Sequencing was carried out using PBMCs or T cells enriched from blood (not recorded which). This TCR came from a woman between 40 and 50 years old with acute COVID-19. The CDR3 DNA sequence: TGCGCCAGCAGCATGGCCGACAGGGCTAATGAAAAACTGTTTTTT. Translating it yields CASSMADRANEKLFF.